This T cell receptor beta chain is from a study of T-cell reconstitution after alpha-beta-depleted transplantation in children. Unique molecular identifiers were incorporated when the TCRbeta library was constructed. TCRdb itself ran the PCR reads through MiXCR, one entry per CDR3 protein. The sample lists some 600,000 distinct CDR3 sequences, roughly 17% occurring once. The CDR3 spans 13 residues. Trimming removed 5 bases at V and 6 bases at J, with 10 bases between. The germline V gene encodes CDR1 SGHTA and CDR2 FQGNSA. This clonotype was detected ten times or more. The clonotype was recovered from a human donor who donated a stem cell graft to a child with acute myeloid leukemia. The chain recombines TRBV7-2 with TRBJ2-2; no clear D gene. This sample comprised PBMCs from the stem cell graft donor, obtained from the stem cell graft. The CDR3 nucleotides read TGTGCCAGCAGCCCACGGGCGGCCGGGGAGCTGTTTTTT. Translated, it gives CASSPRAAGELFF.